A single sample gave rise to the 6 T cell receptor beta chains below, sequenced in a study of blood T cells in healthy people across ages. Together with a sample-barcoded 5' primer, a J-beta primer mix was included in a second PCR lasting roughly 6 to 12 cycles. Using its own MiXCR run on the 5' RACE reads, TCRdb lists one record per CDR3 protein. Of about 780,000 distinct CDR3 sequences in the sample, about half were seen once. Material for sequencing was blood. The receptors derive from an elderly man in good health.

This clonotype showed up many times. The DNA for the CDR3 is TGTGCCATCAGTGAGATGGGACTAGCGGGAGTAGAATTCTCCTACAATGAGCAGTTCTTC. Translated: CAISEMGLAGVEFSYNEQFF. The chain recombines TRBV10-3 with TRBJ2-1, with TRBD2 matching 14 bases. The CDR3 is 20 amino acids. J gave up 0 bases and V 2 bases, and 9 bases lay outside the gene matches. Germline V gives CDR1 ENHRY, CDR2 SYGVKD.

The V and J genes are TRBV6-6 and TRBJ2-3; D call uncertain. This CDR3 region has 13 residues. Trimming left V 0 bases short and J 4 bases short, with 5 bases between. CDR1 and CDR2 (germline): MNHNY, SVGAGI (reference sequence). The CDR3 loop reads CASSYSRPDTQYF. CDR3 in DNA: TGTGCCAGCAGTTACTCGCGTCCAGATACGCAGTATTTT.

This clonotype was seen ten or more times. The CDR3 DNA is TGTGCCAGCAGCTTGGACCCAGGGGCGCAGTATTTT. Its translation is CASSLDPGAQYF. The V and J genes are TRBV5-6 and TRBJ2-3, with D tentatively TRBD1 (6 bases). Trimming pared 0 bases from V and 10 bases from J, leaving 9 bases between. This CDR3 comprises 12 residues. Germline CDR1 SGHDT, CDR2 YYEEEE. Full variable domain (remainder filled in from reference TRBV5-6 and TRBJ2-3): DAGVTQSPTHLIKTRGQQVTLRCSPKSGHDTVSWYQQALGQGPQFIFQYYEEEERQRGNFPDRFSGHQFPNYSSELNVNALLLGDSALYLCASSLDPGAQYFGPGTRLTVL.

Ten or more counts support this clonotype. The V gene is TRBV5-1, the J gene TRBJ2-3; unclear D gene. Germline CDR1 is SGHRS and CDR2 is YFSETQ. This CDR3 is 17 amino acids long. With 3 bases removed from V and 3 bases from J, the gap between germline ends came to 20 bases. For the CDR3, the DNA is TGCGCCAGCAGCTCGCCTCTTCAAGGGAAGGAAACAGATACGCAGTATTTT. Protein product: CASSSPLQGKETDTQYF.

This chain links TRBV2 with TRBJ2-7; D not resolved. The germline V and J ends were trimmed by 3 bases and 5 bases, with 14 bases remaining between them. Germline CDR1 reads SNHLY; CDR2 reads FYNNEI. The CDR3 length is 14 residues. The CDR3 DNA follows: TGTGCCAGCAGTGAGGGTATGGCTGCGAACGAGCAGTACTTC. It specifies CASSEGMAANEQYF.

The genes are TRBV6-5 and TRBJ2-1; D unclear. From germline, CDR1 is MNHEY and CDR2 SVGAGI. The CDR3 is 14 amino acids. Trimming left V 10 bases short and J 5 bases short, with 18 bases between. CDR3 residues: CATKRGDQNNEQFF. The DNA of the CDR3 is TGTGCCACCAAACGAGGAGATCAAAACAATGAGCAGTTCTTC.